The clone carrying this T cell receptor (beta chain) has a count of ten or more. Unique molecular identifiers featured in how the TCRbeta library was prepared. TCRdb used MiXCR to reprocess the PCR reads, holding one entry per CDR3 protein. The sample includes approximately 640,000 distinct CDR3 sequences, 16% of them seen just once. CDR3 length: 14 residues. Germline V gives CDR1 KGHSH, CDR2 LQKENI. Deletions cut 3 bases from V and 4 bases from J, with 13 bases between. The sample is drawn from a study of T-cell reconstitution after alpha-beta-depleted transplantation in children. Source: PBMCs from the stem cell graft donor, taken from the stem cell graft. The chain combines TRBV18 with TRBJ2-7, with D possibly matching TRBD2 (6 bases). The sequence was collected from a human donor who donated a stem cell graft to a child with acute myeloid leukemia. CDR3 nucleotides: TGTGCCAGCTCACCTGCGGGAAAGGGTTACGAGCAGTACTTC. Translation: CASSPAGKGYEQYF.